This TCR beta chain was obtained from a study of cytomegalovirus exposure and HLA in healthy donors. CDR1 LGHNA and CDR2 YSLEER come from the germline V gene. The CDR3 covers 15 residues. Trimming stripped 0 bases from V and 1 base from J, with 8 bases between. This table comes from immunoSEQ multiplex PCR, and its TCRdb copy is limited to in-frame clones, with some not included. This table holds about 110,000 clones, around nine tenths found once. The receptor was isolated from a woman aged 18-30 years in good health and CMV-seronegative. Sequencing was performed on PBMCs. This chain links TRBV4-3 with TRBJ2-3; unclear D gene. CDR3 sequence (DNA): TGCGCCAGCAGCCAAGAATTCCAGGGCACAGATACGCAGTATTTT. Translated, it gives CASSQEFQGTDTQYF.